This entry is about one T cell receptor beta chain. Its antigen specificity is not known. Per-base qualities were not stored, and no clone one base away is much larger. This specimen belongs to a study of control samples from healthy donors and cancer patients (dated by TCRdb to the early 2020s). The germline V gene yields MNHEY for CDR1 and SVGAGI for CDR2. Reading from cysteine to phenylalanine, the CDR3 counts 13 amino acids. Only the CDR3 part of the read is kept: 39 bases, read in frame from the first base. V is reduced by 4 bases and J by 0 bases, leaving a spacing of 6 bases between them. Libraries came from the immunoSEQ multiplex PCR assay. Not all clones reach the TCRdb copy of this immuneACCESS table, which keeps in-frame sequences only. Checked studies attribute under half of the gap to unresolved V genes and leave the rest unexplained. The sample table shows around 23,000 clones, and approximately 85% are seen once. Of the sample, roughly 40% falls within the top ten clones.

The source is a man aged 55 to 70 with head and neck cancer. The chain is assembled from TRBV6-5 and TRBJ1-1; the D gene is unclear. The sample taken for sequencing was PBMCs. The DNA sequence is as follows: TGTGCCAGCAGTTCAGATTTGAACACTGAAGCTTTCTTT. It translates as CASSSDLNTEAFF.